Below, 10 T cell receptor beta chains from the same sample are listed, as sequenced in a study of blood T cell repertoires in COVID-19. Assay used: immunoSEQ multiplex PCR; TCRdb lists only in-frame clones, some missing. The sample lists approximately 240,000 clones, about four fifths occurring once. The specimen was peripheral blood. The receptors were sampled from a woman in her 30s who had recovered from COVID-19.

The chain employs TRBV5-1 and TRBJ1-1; D is unclear. Germline V gene lookup returns CDR1 SGHRS and CDR2 YFSETQ. The CDR3 length is 14 residues. Trimming pared 0 bases from V and 7 bases from J, leaving 13 bases between. CDR3 sequence (DNA): TGCGCCAGCAGCTTGGTACTGGGTGAGGGTGAAGCTTTCTTT. It encodes CASSLVLGEGEAFF.

This chain connects TRBV5-5 to TRBJ1-3; 9 bases line up with TRBD1. Germline CDR1 SGHKS, CDR2 YYEKEE (reference sequence). J gave up 0 bases and V 3 bases, and 4 bases lay outside the gene matches. The CDR3 is 16 residues long. This chain's CDR3 is CASSWDRASSGNTIYF. In nucleotides, the CDR3 is TGTGCCAGCAGCTGGGACAGGGCCTCCTCTGGAAACACCATATATTTT.

V usage is TRBV13 and J usage is TRBJ2-5, with D possibly TRBD2 on 6 matching bases. The CDR3 consists of 12 residues. Trimming took off 5 bases at V and 7 bases at J, with 11 bases between the two ends. CDR1 and CDR2 (germline): PRHDT, FYEKMQ (reference sequence). The CDR3 loop reads CASSPIGRTQYF. The CDR3 region has the DNA TGTGCCAGCAGCCCTATCGGGAGGACCCAGTACTTC.

The gene calls are TRBV5-1 and TRBJ1-2, with 7 bases that match TRBD1. Germline loops: CDR1 SGHRS, CDR2 YFSETQ. The CDR3 is 14 amino acids. Trimming took 6 bases from V and 4 from J; bases not matched to a gene: 9. The CDR3 nucleotides read TGCGCCAGCACCCTGGGACAGTCGTCCTATGGCTACACCTTC. It is translated as CASTLGQSSYGYTF.

The CDR3 nucleotides are TGTGCCAGCAGTCAACAGGGAAACACCGGGGAGCTGTTTTTT. It is translated as CASSQQGNTGELFF. The chain has TRBV11-3 and TRBJ2-2; D perhaps matches TRBD1 (6 bases). There are 14 residues in the CDR3. The V and J ends lost 6 bases and 2 bases respectively, with 10 bases between them. The germline CDR1 and CDR2 sequences are SGHNT and YENEEA. The full variable domain, its missing parts supplied by reference TRBV11-3 and TRBJ2-2, is EAGVVQSPRYKIIEKKQPVAFWCNPISGHNTLYWYLQNLGQGPELLIRYENEEAVDDSQLPKDRFSAERLKGVDSTLKIQPAELGDSAVYLCASSQQGNTGELFFGEGSRLTVL.

This clone came up a few times. The V call is TRBV12-3 or TRBV12-4, the J call TRBJ2-5; the match to TRBD2 covers 7 bases. V shed 6 bases and J 3 bases; nucleotides not matched to a gene: 4. The CDR3 sequence is 13 residues long. The CDR3 bases are TGTGCCAGCAGGATGGGGGGGGAAGAGACCCAGTACTTC. Its protein is CASRMGGEETQYF.

The chain's CDR3 is CASNVVTRSYNEQFF. Here the CDR3 DNA reads TGTGCCAGCAATGTTGTAACTCGATCCTACAATGAGCAGTTCTTC. The gene calls are TRBV7-2 and TRBJ2-1; D call uncertain. Germline CDR1 is SGHTA and CDR2 is FQGNSA. V was clipped by 7 bases and J by 1 base, with 14 bases between them. The CDR3 is made up of 15 amino acids.

This clone is deemed medium-sized. This rearrangement joins TRBV27 to TRBJ2-1; TRBD2 is a possible D gene (5 bases). The germline V and J ends were trimmed by 2 bases and 0 bases, with 8 bases remaining between them. Looked up from germline, CDR1 is MNHEY and CDR2 is SMNVEV (reference sequence). This CDR3 contains 15 residues. Here the CDR3 reads CASSLLGSSYNEQFF. DNA for the CDR3: TGTGCCAGCAGTTTACTGGGGAGCTCCTACAATGAGCAGTTCTTC.

The rearrangement uses TRBV7-9 and TRBJ1-2; 9 nucleotides match TRBD1. The V and J ends lost 6 bases and 5 bases, in that order; junction bases with no gene match: 4. Per the germline V gene, CDR1 is SEHNR and CDR2 is FQNEAQ (reference sequence). This CDR3 region has 13 residues. Here the CDR3 reads CASSPGTGYGYTF. In DNA, the CDR3 is TGTGCCAGCAGTCCCGGGACAGGGTATGGCTACACCTTC.

This chain uses TRBV7-9 with TRBJ2-1; weak D call: TRBD2 (6 bases). V shed 5 bases and J shed 8 bases, with 25 bases lying between them. CDR3 length: 17 amino acids. The germline V gene has CDR1 SEHNR and CDR2 FQNEAQ (reference sequence). The CDR3 reads CASSPGLGLNVIDEQFF. The DNA for the CDR3 is TGTGCCAGCAGCCCGGGCCTAGGACTAAATGTGATAGATGAGCAGTTCTTC.